This TCR beta chain was sequenced during a study of tumor-infiltrating lymphocytes in primary liver carcinoma. A constant-region primer served to make TCR beta cDNA from about 530 ng total RNA. The TCR beta library was amplified through three nested multiplex PCR rounds in a modified ARM-PCR procedure. Rounds one and two of PCR, each of 10 cycles, were primed with TRBV1-TRBV30 forward primers and a C-beta reverse primer. TCRdb re-derived calls from the multiplex PCR reads in MiXCR, one entry per CDR3 protein. Here the sample spans about 35,000 distinct CDR3 sequences, roughly 74% being singletons. This CDR3 contains 15 residues. Per germline, CDR1 LGHNA and CDR2 YNFKEQ. A remark on this clonotype: A read error may produce the germline difference seen at one junction end.

Co-extraction yielded RNA and DNA from around 20-30 mg of unsorted bulk tissue. Every single tumor sample held over 85% viable tumor cells. Sequences were obtained from liver tumor tissue from sampling region 4. Subset indicated: tumor region T4, right-lateral pole. V and J are TRBV4-2 and TRBJ2-1; D unclear. The source is a man in his forties with primary liver carcinoma and hepatitis B virus infection. The CDR3 DNA reads as TGTGCCAGTAGCCATGCTAGTTTTTCCGGCAATGGGCAGTTCTTC. It is translated as CASSHASFSGNGQFF.